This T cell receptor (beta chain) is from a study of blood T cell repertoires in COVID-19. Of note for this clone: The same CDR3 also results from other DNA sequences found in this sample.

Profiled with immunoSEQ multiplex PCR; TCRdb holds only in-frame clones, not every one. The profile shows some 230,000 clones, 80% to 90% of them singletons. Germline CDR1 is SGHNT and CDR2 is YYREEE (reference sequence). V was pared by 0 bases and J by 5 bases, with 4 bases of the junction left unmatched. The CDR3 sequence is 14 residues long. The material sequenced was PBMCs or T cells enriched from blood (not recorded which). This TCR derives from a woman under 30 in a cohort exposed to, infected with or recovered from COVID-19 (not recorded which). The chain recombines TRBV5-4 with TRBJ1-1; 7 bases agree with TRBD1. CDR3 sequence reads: CASSLGQGGTEAFF. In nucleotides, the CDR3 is TGTGCCAGCAGCTTGGGACAGGGTGGGACTGAAGCTTTCTTT.